Shown below are 22 T cell receptor beta chains from a single sample sequenced in a study of blood T cells in healthy people across ages. Together with a sample-barcoded 5' primer, a J-beta primer mix was included in a second PCR lasting about 6 to 11 cycles. TCRdb re-called the 5' RACE reads through MiXCR, storing one row per CDR3 protein. The sample carries about 830,000 distinct CDR3 sequences, 58% recorded once. The sequencing sample was made of blood. Receptors originate from a man between 25 and 39 years old in good health.

The rearrangement links TRBV27 to TRBJ2-7; perhaps TRBD1 as D (5 bases). This CDR3 comprises 13 residues. Germline-derived CDR1 and CDR2 are MNHEY and SMNVEV (reference sequence). The V gene lost 9 bases and the J gene lost 4 bases, with 16 bases spanning the gap. The CDR3 nucleotides read TGTGCCAGTAGGGATGGGGCTCAGTACGAGCAGTACTTC. It specifies CASRDGAQYEQYF.

This clonotype came up a few times. V usage is TRBV27 and J usage is TRBJ1-2, with unresolved D. CDR3 size: 15 residues. Trimming cost V 5 bases and J 6 bases, with 19 bases left between them. Per germline, CDR1 MNHEY and CDR2 SMNVEV (reference sequence). CDR3 region: CASSPLEGPWDGYTF. In DNA form, the CDR3 reads TGTGCCAGCAGTCCCCTTGAGGGCCCCTGGGATGGCTACACCTTC.

The V call is TRBV20-1, the J call TRBJ1-2; D gene uncertain. V was pared by 7 bases and J by 8 bases, with 17 bases between. Germline loops: CDR1 DFQATT, CDR2 SNEGSKA (reference sequence). The CDR3 contains 12 residues. CDR3 protein: CSVPGALRGYTF. CDR3 coding DNA: TGCAGTGTGCCGGGAGCCCTACGCGGCTACACCTTC.

This clonotype was detected only once. V usage is TRBV13 and J usage is TRBJ2-1, with D possibly matching TRBD2 (6 bases). The V and J ends lost 8 bases and 6 bases respectively, with 11 bases between them. In germline, CDR1 is PRHDT, CDR2 FYEKMQ (reference sequence). The CDR3 spans 12 residues. The CDR3 here is CASAGRCNEQFF. DNA for the CDR3: TGTGCCAGCGCCGGGAGATGCAATGAGCAGTTCTTC. Based on the CDR3 plus reference TRBV13 and TRBJ2-1, the full variable domain is AAGVIQSPRHLIKEKRETATLKCYPIPRHDTVYWYQQGPGQDPQFLISFYEKMQSDKGSIPDRFSAQQFSDYHSELNMSSLELGDSALYFCASAGRCNEQFFGPGTRLTVL.

As concerns this clonotype: The junction does not match germline at one end; this may be a read error. V usage is TRBV7-9 and J usage is TRBJ2-3; the D gene is possibly TRBD1 (5 bases). Germline CDR1 is SEHNR and CDR2 is FQNEAQ (reference sequence). This CDR3 is 13 amino acids long. The CDR3 bases are TGTGCCAGCAGCTTTCAGGGTTCAGATATGCAGTATTTT. Translating it yields CASSFQGSDMQYF.

The chain employs TRBV29-1 and TRBJ2-5; tentative D call: TRBD2 (5 bases). The J call may be incorrect, as the DNA end agrees better with TRBJ2-7. Germline loops: CDR1 SQVTM, CDR2 ANQGSEA. This CDR3 is built from 13 residues. In DNA, the CDR3 is TGCAGCGTTGAACGAGGGTCCCCCCACGAGCAGTACTTC. This encodes CSVERGSPHEQYF.

CDR3 sequence reads: CASSLGGGFSYEQYF. Written as DNA, the CDR3 is TGTGCCAGCAGTTTGGGGGGAGGGTTCTCCTACGAGCAGTACTTC. V gene TRBV28 combines with J gene TRBJ2-7; 7 bases align to TRBD2. With 3 bases clipped from V and 0 bases from J, the junction kept 5 bases outside the gene matches. Looked up from germline, CDR1 is MDHEN and CDR2 is SYDVKM. There are 15 residues in the CDR3.

The chain combines TRBV6-5 with TRBJ1-5, with 8 bases that match TRBD1. Trimming at V came to 4 bases and at J to 3 bases, leaving 8 bases not matched to a gene. The germline gives CDR1 MNHEY, CDR2 SVGAGI. CDR3 length: 16 residues. CDR3 sequence (DNA): TGTGCCAGCAGTTCTCACCGGACAGGGTTCAATCAGCCCCAGCATTTT. Translating gives CASSSHRTGFNQPQHF.

The chain combines TRBV19 with TRBJ1-5, with no clear D. V was trimmed by 3 bases and J by 2 bases, leaving 5 bases between them. The CDR3 has 13 amino acids. Germline V gene sequence: CDR1 LNHDA, CDR2 SQIVND (reference sequence). CDR3 residues: CASSMTGNQPQHF. The CDR3 DNA sequence: TGTGCCAGTAGTATGACGGGCAATCAGCCCCAGCATTTT. The full variable domain, its missing parts supplied by reference TRBV19 and TRBJ1-5, is DGGITQSPKYLFRKEGQNVTLSCEQNLNHDAMYWYRQDPGQGLRLIYYSQIVNDFQKGDIAEGYSVSREKKESFPLTVTSAQKNPTAFYLCASSMTGNQPQHFGDGTRLSIL.

This clonotype was seen once. The chain recombines TRBV10-3 with TRBJ2-6; tentatively, D is TRBD2 (6 bases). V lost 8 bases to trimming and J lost 0 bases, with 11 bases between them. The CDR3 consists of 15 residues. CDR1 and CDR2 (germline): ENHRY, SYGVKD. CDR3 nucleotide sequence: TGTGCCATCGGGGAGGACGTCTCTGGGGCCAACGTCCTGACTTTC. Amino acids: CAIGEDVSGANVLTF.

The genes are TRBV12-3 or TRBV12-4 and TRBJ1-1; D might be TRBD1 (5 bases). Trimming removed 6 bases at V and 4 bases at J, with 15 bases between. This CDR3 contains 14 residues. CDR3 sequence: CASREQERATEAFF. As DNA, the CDR3 is TGTGCCAGCAGAGAACAGGAACGGGCCACTGAAGCTTTCTTT.

The chain combines TRBV12-3 or TRBV12-4 with TRBJ2-1, with D perhaps TRBD1 (5 bases). Trimming cost V 4 bases and J 8 bases, with 15 bases left between them. The CDR3 is made up of 14 amino acids. CDR3 in DNA: TGTGCCAGCAGTTCCCCCTTTGGGGCGCATGAGCAGTTCTTC. This gives the protein CASSSPFGAHEQFF.

The chain couples TRBV30 to TRBJ2-1; 8 nucleotides line up with TRBD2. The CDR3 is 13 residues long. Germline CDR1 reads GTSNPN; CDR2 reads SVGIG (reference sequence). The trim removed 2 bases at V and 12 bases at J, leaving 9 bases unmatched. This CDR3 is CAWSSGGLIRQFF. The CDR3, as DNA: TGTGCCTGGAGTAGCGGGGGCCTCATAAGGCAGTTCTTC.

To note about this clonotype: The junction does not match germline at one end; this may be a read error. In DNA form, the CDR3 reads TGCAGTACTAGTTTATCCCTGGGGGAAAAACTGTTTTTT. Its protein is CSTSLSLGEKLFF. The V and J genes are TRBV20-1 and TRBJ1-4; D is ambiguous. CDR3 length: 13 amino acids. Germline CDR1 DFQATT, CDR2 SNEGSKA (reference sequence).

The chain combines TRBV7-2 with TRBJ1-2; 8 nucleotides align to TRBD1. Trimming removed 3 bases from V and 4 bases from J; junction bases left unmatched: 7. In germline, CDR1 is SGHTA, CDR2 FQGNSA. This CDR3 has 15 residues. This chain's CDR3 is CASSFGPGTGYGYTF. The CDR3 DNA is TGTGCCAGCAGCTTTGGCCCCGGGACAGGCTATGGCTACACCTTC.

This sequence joins TRBV4-1 and TRBJ2-7, with 8 bases that match TRBD2. Germline loops: CDR1 MGHRA, CDR2 YSYEKL. The J segment lost 5 bases and the V segment lost 0 bases, leaving 3 bases of the junction unmatched. This CDR3 region has 14 residues. CDR3 protein: CASSQEGLVDEQYF. The CDR3 DNA sequence: TGCGCCAGCAGCCAAGAGGGACTAGTTGACGAGCAGTACTTC.

V is TRBV11-2 and J is TRBJ2-5; 11 bases are a match to TRBD2. Germline-derived CDR1 and CDR2 are SGHAT and FQNNGV. This CDR3 is 15 amino acids long. With 4 bases clipped from V and 5 bases from J, the junction kept 6 bases outside the gene matches. CDR3 in amino acids: CASSSSGGPWETQYF. In DNA form, the CDR3 reads TGTGCCAGCAGCTCTAGCGGGGGGCCCTGGGAGACCCAGTACTTC. Full variable domain (rest looked up from reference TRBV11-2 and TRBJ2-5): EAGVAQSPRYKIIEKRQSVAFWCNPISGHATLYWYQQILGQGPKLLIQFQNNGVVDDSQLPKDRFSAERLKGVDSTLKIQPAKLEDSAVYLCASSSSGGPWETQYFGPGTRLLVL.

This clonotype was observed a few times. The gene calls are TRBV4-2 and TRBJ2-7; 14 bases map to TRBD2. Germline trimming cut 0 bases from V and 1 base from J; bases unmatched to any gene: 5. The V gene's germline CDR1 is LGHNA and CDR2 YNFKEQ. This CDR3 region has 18 residues. The DNA of the CDR3 is TGTGCCAGCAGCCAAGAATGGACTAGCGGGAGGAGTTCCTACGAGCAGTACTTC. Its translation is CASSQEWTSGRSSYEQYF.

This clonotype was found once. V and J are TRBV12-3 or TRBV12-4 and TRBJ2-7; 9 bases match TRBD1. CDR3 length: 14 residues. V gave up 5 bases and J gave up 0 bases; unmatched junction bases: 2. For the CDR3, the DNA is TGTGCCAGCAGTGACAGGGGGATCTCCTACGAGCAGTACTTC. Translated: CASSDRGISYEQYF.

This clonotype was observed once. The chain combines TRBV29-1 with TRBJ2-1; D remains unclear. V was clipped by 7 bases and J by 14 bases, with 12 bases between them. The CDR3 length is 9 residues. Germline lookup yields CDR1 SQVTM and CDR2 ANQGSEA. This CDR3 reads CSAGTEEFF. DNA for the CDR3: TGCAGCGCAGGTACCGAGGAGTTCTTC.

CDR3 sequence (DNA): TGCGCCAGCAGCGTGTACCGGGACAGGTCCTACGAGCAGTACTTC. Its protein product is CASSVYRDRSYEQYF. The V call is TRBV5-1, the J call TRBJ2-5, with 8 positions matching TRBD1. The J call may be wrong; the DNA end is better matched by TRBJ2-7. This CDR3 comprises 15 residues. CDR1 is SGHRS and CDR2 is YFSETQ in the germline V gene.

The chain has TRBV25-1 and TRBJ1-5; a weak D match, TRBD1 (5 bases). Trimming pared 1 base from V and 7 bases from J, leaving 8 bases between. Germline CDR1 is MGHDK and CDR2 is SYGVNS. The CDR3 consists of 13 residues. DNA of the CDR3: TGTGCCAGCAGTGAATGGGGGGGACAGCCCCAGCATTTT. Translation gives CASSEWGGQPQHF.